This T cell receptor (beta chain) was observed in a study of spatial heterogeneity in lung cancer. Each CDR3 protein is one row after TCRdb ran MiXCR on the 5' RACE reads. This table holds more than 30,000 distinct CDR3 sequences, approximately 5.6% found once. V lost 3 bases, J lost 8 bases, and 14 bases lay in between. The length of the CDR3 is 15 residues. The germline V gene encodes CDR1 LNHDA and CDR2 SQIVND (reference sequence). Described time point: sample taken at primary tumor resection. The sequence was obtained from a female donor with early-stage non-small cell lung cancer. This specimen consisted of PBMCs, obtained at surgery. The genes are TRBV19 and TRBJ1-6; D uncertain. Written as DNA, the CDR3 is TGTGCCAGTAGTATCTTTTGGACTTTGGATTCACCCCTCCACTTT. This encodes CASSIFWTLDSPLHF.